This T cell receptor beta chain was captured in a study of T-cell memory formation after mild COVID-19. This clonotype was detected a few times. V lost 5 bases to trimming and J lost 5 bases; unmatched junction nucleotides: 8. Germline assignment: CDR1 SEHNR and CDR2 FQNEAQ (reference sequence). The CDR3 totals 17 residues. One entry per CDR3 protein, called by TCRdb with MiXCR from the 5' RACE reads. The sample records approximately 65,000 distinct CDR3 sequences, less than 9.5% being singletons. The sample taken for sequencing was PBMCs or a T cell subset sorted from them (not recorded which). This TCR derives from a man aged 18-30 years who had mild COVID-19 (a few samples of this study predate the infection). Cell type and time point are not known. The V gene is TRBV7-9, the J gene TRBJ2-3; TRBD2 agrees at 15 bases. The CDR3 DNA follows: TGTGCCAGCAGCCGCGGACTAGCGGGGGGGCTTGGAGATACGCAGTATTTT. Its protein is CASSRGLAGGLGDTQYF.